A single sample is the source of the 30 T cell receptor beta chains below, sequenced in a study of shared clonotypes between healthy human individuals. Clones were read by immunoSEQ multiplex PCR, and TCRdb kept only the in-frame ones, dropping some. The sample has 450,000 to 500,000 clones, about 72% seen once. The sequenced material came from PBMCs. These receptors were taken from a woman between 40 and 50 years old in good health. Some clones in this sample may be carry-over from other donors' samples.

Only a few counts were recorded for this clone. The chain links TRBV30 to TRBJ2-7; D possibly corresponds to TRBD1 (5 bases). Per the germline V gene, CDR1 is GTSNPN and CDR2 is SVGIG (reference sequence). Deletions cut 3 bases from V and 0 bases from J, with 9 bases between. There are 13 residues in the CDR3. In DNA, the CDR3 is TGTGCCTGGAGAAGCAGGGCCTCCTACGAGCAGTACTTC. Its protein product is CAWRSRASYEQYF. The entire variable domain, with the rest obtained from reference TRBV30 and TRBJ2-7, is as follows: SQTIHQWPATLVQPVGSPLSLECTVEGTSNPNLYWYRQAAGRGLQLLFYSVGIGQISSEVPQNLSASRPQDRQFILSSKKLLLSDSGFYLCAWRSRASYEQYFGPGTRLTVT.

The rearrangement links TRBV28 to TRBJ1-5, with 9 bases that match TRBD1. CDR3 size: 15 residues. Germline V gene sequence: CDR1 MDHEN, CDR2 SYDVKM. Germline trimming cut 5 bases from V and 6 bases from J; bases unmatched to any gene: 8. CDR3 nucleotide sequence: TGTGCCAGCAGTAGGTTGCGGGACAGGGCTCAGCCCCAGCATTTT. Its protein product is CASSRLRDRAQPQHF.

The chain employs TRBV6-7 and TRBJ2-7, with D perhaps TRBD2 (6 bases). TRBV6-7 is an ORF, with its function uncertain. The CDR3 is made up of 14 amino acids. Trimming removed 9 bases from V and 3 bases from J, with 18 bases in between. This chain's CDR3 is CARPIAVENYEQYF. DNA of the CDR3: TGTGCCAGACCAATAGCGGTCGAGAACTACGAGCAGTACTTC.

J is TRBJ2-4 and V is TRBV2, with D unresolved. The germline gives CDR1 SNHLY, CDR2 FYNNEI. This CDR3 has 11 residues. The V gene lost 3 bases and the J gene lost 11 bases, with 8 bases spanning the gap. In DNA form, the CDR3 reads TGTGCCAGCAGTGAGGGAACCTTTCAGTACTTC. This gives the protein CASSEGTFQYF.

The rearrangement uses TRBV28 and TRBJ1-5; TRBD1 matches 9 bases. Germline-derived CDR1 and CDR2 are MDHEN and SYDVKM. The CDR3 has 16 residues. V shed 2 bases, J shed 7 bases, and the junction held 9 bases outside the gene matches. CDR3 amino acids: CASSLGTGPKRQPQHF. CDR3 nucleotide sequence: TGTGCCAGCAGTTTAGGGACAGGGCCAAAACGGCAGCCCCAGCATTTT.

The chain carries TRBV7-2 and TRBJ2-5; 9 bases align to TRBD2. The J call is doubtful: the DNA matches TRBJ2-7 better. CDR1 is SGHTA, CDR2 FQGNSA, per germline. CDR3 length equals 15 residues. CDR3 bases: TGTGCCAGCAGCTTCATAGCGGGAGTCGGCTACGAGCAGTACTTC. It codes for CASSFIAGVGYEQYF.

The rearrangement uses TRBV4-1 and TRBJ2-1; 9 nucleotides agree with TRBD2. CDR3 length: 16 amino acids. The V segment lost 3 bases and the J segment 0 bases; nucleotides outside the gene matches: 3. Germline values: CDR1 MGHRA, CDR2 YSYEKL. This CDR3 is CASSHIAGVSYNEQFF. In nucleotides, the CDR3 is TGCGCCAGCAGCCATATAGCGGGAGTCTCCTACAATGAGCAGTTCTTC.

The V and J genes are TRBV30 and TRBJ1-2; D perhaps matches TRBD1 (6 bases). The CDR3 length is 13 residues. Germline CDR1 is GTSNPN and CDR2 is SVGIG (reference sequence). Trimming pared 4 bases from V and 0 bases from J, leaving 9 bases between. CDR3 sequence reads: CAWKTGANYGYTF. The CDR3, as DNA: TGTGCCTGGAAGACAGGTGCTAACTATGGCTACACCTTC.

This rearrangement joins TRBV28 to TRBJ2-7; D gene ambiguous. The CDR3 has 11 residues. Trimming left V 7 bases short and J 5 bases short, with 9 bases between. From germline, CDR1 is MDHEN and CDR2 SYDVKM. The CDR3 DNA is TGTGCCAGCACCTCTGGGCACGAGCAGTACTTC. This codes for CASTSGHEQYF.

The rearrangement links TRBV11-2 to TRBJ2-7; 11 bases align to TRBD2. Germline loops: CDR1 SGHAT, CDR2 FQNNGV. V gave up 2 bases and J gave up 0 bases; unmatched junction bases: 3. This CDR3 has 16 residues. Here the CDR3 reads CASSLTGTSGSYEQYF. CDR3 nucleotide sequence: TGTGCCAGCAGCTTAACCGGGACTAGCGGCTCCTACGAGCAGTACTTC.

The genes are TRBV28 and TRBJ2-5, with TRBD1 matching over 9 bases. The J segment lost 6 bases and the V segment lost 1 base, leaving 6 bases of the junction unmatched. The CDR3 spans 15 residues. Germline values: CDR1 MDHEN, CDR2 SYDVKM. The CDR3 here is CASSLSQGAYKTQYF. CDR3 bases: TGTGCCAGCAGTTTATCACAGGGGGCTTATAAGACCCAGTACTTC. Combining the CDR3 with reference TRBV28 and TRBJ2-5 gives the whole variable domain DVKVTQSSRYLVKRTGEKVFLECVQDMDHENMFWYRQDPGLGLRLIYFSYDVKMKEKGDIPEGYSVSREKKERFSLILESASTNQTSMYLCASSLSQGAYKTQYFGPGTRLLVL.

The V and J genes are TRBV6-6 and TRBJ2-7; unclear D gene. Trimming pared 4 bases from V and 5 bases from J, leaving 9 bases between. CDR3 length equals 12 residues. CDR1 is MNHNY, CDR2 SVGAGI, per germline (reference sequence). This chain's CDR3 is CASSSYLDEQYF. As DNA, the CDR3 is TGTGCCAGCAGTTCTTACCTAGACGAGCAGTACTTC.

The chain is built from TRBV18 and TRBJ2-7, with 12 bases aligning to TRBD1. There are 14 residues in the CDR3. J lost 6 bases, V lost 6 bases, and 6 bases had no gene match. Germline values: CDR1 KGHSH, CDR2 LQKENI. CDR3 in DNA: TGTGCCAGCTCTCGGGACAGGGGGCAGAGCGAGCAGTACTTC. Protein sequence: CASSRDRGQSEQYF.

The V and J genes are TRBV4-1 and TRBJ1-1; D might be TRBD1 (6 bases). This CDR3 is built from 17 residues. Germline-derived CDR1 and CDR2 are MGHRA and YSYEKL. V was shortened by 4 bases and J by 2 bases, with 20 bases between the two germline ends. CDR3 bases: TGCGCCAGCAGCCGTGGAGGTTGGGGGCCTAGTAACACTGAAGCTTTCTTT. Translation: CASSRGGWGPSNTEAFF.

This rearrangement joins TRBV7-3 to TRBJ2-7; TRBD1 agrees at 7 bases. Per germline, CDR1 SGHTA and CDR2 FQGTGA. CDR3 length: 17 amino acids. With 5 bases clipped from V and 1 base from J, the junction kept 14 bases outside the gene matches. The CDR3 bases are TGTGCCAGCAGCCCCCTGGGACCCGGGACAGTATCCTACGAGCAGTACTTC. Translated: CASSPLGPGTVSYEQYF.

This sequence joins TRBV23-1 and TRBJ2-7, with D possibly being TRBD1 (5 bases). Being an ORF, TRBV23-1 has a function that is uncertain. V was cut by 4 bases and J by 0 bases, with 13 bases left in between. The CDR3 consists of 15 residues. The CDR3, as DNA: TGCGCCAGCAGTCGAGAGATGACAGTCTCCTACGAGCAGTACTTC. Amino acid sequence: CASSREMTVSYEQYF.

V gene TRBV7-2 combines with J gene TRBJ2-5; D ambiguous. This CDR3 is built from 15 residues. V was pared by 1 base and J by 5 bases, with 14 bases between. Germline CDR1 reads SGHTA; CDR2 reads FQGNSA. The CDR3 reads CASSLGGRAWETQYF. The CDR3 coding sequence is TGTGCCAGCAGCTTAGGAGGCCGGGCGTGGGAGACCCAGTACTTC.

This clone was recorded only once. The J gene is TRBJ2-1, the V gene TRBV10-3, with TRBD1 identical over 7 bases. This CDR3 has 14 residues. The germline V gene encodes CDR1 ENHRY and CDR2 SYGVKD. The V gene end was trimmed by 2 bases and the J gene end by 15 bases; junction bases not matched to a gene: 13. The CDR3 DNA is TGTGCCATCAGTGAGACCGCTAGGGGGCGATCTGGGTTCTTC. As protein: CAISETARGRSGFF.

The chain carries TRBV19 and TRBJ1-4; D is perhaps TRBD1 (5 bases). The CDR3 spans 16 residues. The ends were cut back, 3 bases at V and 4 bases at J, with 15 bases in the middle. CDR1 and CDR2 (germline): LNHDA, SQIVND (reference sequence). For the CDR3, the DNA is TGTGCCAGTAGTATCACGGGACGGAATCATAATGAAAAACTGTTTTTT. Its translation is CASSITGRNHNEKLFF.

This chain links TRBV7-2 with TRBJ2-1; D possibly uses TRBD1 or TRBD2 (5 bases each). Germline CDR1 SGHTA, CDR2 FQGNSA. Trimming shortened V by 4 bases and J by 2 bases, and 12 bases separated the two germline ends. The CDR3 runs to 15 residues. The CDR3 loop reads CASSSGTATYNEQFF. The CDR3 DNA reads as TGTGCCAGCAGCTCCGGGACCGCAACCTACAATGAGCAGTTCTTC.

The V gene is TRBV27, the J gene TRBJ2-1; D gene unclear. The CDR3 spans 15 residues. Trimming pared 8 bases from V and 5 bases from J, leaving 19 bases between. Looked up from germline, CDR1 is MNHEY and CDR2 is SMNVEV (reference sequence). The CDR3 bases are TGTGCCAGCGCTAATGTTGCGGCTCCGAACAATGAGCAGTTCTTC. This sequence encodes CASANVAAPNNEQFF.

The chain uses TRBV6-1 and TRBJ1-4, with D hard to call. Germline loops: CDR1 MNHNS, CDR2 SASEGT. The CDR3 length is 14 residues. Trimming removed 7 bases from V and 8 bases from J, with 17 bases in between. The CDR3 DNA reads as TGTGCCAGCAACAAACAGTGGGGAGACGAAAAACTGTTTTTT. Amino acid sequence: CASNKQWGDEKLFF.

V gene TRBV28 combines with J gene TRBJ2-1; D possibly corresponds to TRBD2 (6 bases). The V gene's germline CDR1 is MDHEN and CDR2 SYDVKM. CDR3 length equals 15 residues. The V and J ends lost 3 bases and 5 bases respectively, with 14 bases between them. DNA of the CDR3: TGTGCCAGCAGTTTCACGACCGGGGGAAACAATGAGCAGTTCTTC. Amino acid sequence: CASSFTTGGNNEQFF.

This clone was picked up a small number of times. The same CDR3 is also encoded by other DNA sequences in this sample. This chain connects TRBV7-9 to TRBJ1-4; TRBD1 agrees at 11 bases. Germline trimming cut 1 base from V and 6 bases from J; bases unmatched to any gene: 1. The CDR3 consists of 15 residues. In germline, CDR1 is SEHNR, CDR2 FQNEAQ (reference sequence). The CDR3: CASSLVGQGDEKLFF. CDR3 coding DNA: TGTGCCAGCAGCTTAGTGGGACAGGGGGATGAAAAACTGTTTTTT.

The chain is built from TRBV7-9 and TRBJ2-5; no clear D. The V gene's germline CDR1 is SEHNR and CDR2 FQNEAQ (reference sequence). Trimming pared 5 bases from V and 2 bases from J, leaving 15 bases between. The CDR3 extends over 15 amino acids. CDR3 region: CASSSNLADQETQYF. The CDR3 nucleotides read TGTGCCAGCAGCAGTAATCTGGCGGATCAAGAGACCCAGTACTTC. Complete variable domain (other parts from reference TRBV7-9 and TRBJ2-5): DTGVSQNPRHKITKRGQNVTFRCDPISEHNRLYWYRQTLGQGPEFLTYFQNEAQLEKSRLLSDRFSAERPKGSFSTLEIQRTEQGDSAMYLCASSSNLADQETQYFGPGTRLLVL.

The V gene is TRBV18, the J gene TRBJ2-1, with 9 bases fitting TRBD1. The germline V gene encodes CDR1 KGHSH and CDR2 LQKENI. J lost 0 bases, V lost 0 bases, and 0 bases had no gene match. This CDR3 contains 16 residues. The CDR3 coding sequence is TGTGCCAGCTCACCACCGACAGGGGGCTCCTACAATGAGCAGTTCTTC. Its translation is CASSPPTGGSYNEQFF.

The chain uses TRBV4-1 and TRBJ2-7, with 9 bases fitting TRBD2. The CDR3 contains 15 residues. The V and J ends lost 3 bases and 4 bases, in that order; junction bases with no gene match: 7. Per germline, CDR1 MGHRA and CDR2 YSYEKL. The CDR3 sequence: CASSHLAGVVYEQYF. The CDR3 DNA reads TGCGCCAGCAGCCACTTAGCGGGAGTGGTGTACGAGCAGTACTTC.

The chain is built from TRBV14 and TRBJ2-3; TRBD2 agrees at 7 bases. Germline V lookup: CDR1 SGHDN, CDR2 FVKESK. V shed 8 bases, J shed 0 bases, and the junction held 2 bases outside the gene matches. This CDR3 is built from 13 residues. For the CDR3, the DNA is TGTGCCAGCCGGGGAGGGAGCACAGATACGCAGTATTTT. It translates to CASRGGSTDTQYF.

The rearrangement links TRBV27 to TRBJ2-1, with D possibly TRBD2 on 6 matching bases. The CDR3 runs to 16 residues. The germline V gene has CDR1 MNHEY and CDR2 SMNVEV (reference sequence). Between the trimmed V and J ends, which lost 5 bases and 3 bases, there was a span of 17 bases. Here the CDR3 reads CASSRGRGTLYNEQFF. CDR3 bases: TGTGCCAGCAGTAGGGGACGGGGGACGCTCTACAATGAGCAGTTCTTC.

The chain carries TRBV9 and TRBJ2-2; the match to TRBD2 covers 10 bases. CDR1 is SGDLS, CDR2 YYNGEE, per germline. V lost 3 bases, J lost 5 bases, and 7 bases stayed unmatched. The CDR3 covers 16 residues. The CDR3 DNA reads TGTGCCAGCAGCGAGTCTCTAGCGGGAGATACCGGGGAGCTGTTTTTT. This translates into CASSESLAGDTGELFF.